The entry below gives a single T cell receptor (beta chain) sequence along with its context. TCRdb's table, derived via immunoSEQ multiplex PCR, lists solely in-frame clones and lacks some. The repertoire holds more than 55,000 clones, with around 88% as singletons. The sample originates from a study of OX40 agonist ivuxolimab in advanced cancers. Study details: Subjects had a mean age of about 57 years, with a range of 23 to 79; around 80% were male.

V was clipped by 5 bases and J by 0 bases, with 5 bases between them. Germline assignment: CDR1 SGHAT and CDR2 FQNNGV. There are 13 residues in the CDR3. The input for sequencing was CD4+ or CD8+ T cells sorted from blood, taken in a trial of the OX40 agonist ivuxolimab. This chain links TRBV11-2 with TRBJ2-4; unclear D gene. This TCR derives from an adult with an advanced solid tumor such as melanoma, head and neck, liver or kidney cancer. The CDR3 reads CASSAQAKNIQYF. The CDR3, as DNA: TGTGCCAGCAGCGCCCAAGCCAAAAACATTCAGTACTTC.